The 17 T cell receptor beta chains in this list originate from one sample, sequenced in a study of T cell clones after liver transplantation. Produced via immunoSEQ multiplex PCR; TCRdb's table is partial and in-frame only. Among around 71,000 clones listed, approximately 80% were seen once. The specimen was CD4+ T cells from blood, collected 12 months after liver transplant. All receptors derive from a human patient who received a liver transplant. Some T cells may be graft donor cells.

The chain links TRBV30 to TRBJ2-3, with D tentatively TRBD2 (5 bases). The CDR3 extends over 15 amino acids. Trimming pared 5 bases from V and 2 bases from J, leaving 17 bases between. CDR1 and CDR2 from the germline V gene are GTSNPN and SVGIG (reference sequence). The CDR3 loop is CAWLRLSINTDTQYF. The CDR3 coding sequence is TGTGCCTGGCTGCGACTATCAATCAACACAGATACGCAGTATTTT.

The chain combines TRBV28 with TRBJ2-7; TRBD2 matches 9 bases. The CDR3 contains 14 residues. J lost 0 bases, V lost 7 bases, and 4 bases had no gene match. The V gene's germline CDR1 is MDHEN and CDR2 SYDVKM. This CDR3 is CASKPAGGSYEQYF. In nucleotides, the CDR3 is TGTGCCAGCAAGCCAGCGGGAGGCTCCTACGAGCAGTACTTC. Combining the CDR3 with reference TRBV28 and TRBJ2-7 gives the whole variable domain DVKVTQSSRYLVKRTGEKVFLECVQDMDHENMFWYRQDPGLGLRLIYFSYDVKMKEKGDIPEGYSVSREKKERFSLILESASTNQTSMYLCASKPAGGSYEQYFGPGTRLTVT.

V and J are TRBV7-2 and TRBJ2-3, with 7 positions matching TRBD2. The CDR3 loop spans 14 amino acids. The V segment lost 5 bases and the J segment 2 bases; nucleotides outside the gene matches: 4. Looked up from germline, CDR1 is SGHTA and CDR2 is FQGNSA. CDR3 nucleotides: TGTGCCAGCAGCCGGGACTACTCCACAGATACGCAGTATTTT. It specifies CASSRDYSTDTQYF.

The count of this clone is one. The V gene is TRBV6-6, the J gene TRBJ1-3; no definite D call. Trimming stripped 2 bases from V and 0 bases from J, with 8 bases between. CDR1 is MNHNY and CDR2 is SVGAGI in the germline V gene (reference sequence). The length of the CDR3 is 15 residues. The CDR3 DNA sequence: TGTGCCAGCAGTTACGGCAAGAACTCTGGAAACACCATATATTTT. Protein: CASSYGKNSGNTIYF.

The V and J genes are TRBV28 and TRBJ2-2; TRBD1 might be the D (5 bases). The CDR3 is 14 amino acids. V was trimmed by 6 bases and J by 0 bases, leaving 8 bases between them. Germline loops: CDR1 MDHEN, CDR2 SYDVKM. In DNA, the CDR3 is TGTGCCAGCAGGACAGATGCGAACACCGGGGAGCTGTTTTTT. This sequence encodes CASRTDANTGELFF.

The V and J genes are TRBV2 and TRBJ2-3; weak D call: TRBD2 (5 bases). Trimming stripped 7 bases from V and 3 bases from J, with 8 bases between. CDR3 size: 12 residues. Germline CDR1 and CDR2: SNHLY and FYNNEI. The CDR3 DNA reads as TGTGCCAGCACCCGGGGAACAGATACGCAGTATTTT. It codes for CASTRGTDTQYF.

CDR3 DNA sequence: TGTGCCAGTAGTATCGTGGACAGGGGATCTGAAGCTTTCTTT. It is translated as CASSIVDRGSEAFF. The chain recombines TRBV19 with TRBJ1-1, with 9 nucleotides matching TRBD1. V lost 3 bases to trimming and J lost 6 bases; unmatched junction nucleotides: 5. The CDR3 loop spans 14 amino acids. Germline V lookup: CDR1 LNHDA, CDR2 SQIVND (reference sequence).

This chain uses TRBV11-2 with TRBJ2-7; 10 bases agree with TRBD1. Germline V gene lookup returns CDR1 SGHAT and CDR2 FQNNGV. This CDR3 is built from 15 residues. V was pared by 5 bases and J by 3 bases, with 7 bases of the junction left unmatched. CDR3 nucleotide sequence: TGTGCCAGCAGCGGTTCCGGGACAGGGGTCTACGAGCAGTACTTC. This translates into CASSGSGTGVYEQYF.

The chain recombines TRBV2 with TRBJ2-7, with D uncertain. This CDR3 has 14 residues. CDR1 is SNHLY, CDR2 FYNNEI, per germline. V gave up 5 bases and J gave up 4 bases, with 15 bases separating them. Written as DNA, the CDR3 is TGTGCCAGCAGTCTCGACACCGGCCGATACGAGCAGTACTTC. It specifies CASSLDTGRYEQYF.

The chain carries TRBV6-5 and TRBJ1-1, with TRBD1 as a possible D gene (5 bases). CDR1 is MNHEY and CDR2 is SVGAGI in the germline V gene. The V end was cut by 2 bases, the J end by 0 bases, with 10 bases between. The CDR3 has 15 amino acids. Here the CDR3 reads CASSYDSTMNTEAFF. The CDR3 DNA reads TGTGCCAGCAGTTACGACAGTACAATGAACACTGAAGCTTTCTTT.

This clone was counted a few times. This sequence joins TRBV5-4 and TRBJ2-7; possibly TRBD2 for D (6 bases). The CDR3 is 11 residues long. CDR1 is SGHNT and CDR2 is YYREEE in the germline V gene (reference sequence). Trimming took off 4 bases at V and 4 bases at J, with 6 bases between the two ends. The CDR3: CASSRGYEQYF. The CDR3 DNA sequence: TGTGCCAGCAGCCGGGGGTACGAGCAGTACTTC.

The CDR3 DNA sequence: TGTGCCAGCAGCCAAGGACAGGACTATGGCTACACCTTC. Translating gives CASSQGQDYGYTF. The V and J genes are TRBV11-2 and TRBJ1-2, with TRBD1 identical over 7 bases. This CDR3 is 13 amino acids long. Germline-derived CDR1 and CDR2 are SGHAT and FQNNGV. V shed 5 bases, J shed 3 bases, and the junction held 3 bases outside the gene matches.

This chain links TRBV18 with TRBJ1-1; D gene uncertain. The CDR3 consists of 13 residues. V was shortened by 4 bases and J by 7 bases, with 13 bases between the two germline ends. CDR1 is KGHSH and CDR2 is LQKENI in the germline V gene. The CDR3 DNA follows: TGTGCCAGCTCACTATCAGGCCAGAATGAAGCTTTCTTT. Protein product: CASSLSGQNEAFF.

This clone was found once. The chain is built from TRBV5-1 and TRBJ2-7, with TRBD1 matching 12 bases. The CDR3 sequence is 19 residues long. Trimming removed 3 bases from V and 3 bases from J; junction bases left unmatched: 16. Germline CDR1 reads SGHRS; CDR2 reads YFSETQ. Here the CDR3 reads CASSYPGTGGSDTFYEQYF. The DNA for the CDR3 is TGCGCCAGCAGCTACCCCGGGACAGGGGGCTCTGACACATTCTACGAGCAGTACTTC.

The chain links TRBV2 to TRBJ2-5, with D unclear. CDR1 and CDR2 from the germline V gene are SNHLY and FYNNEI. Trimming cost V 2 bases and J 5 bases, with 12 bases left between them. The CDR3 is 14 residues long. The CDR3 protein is CASSEWVAVETQYF. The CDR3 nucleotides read TGTGCCAGCAGTGAATGGGTGGCAGTGGAGACCCAGTACTTC. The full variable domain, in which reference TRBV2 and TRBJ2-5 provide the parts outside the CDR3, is EPEVTQTPSHQVTQMGQEVILRCVPISNHLYFYWYRQILGQKVEFLVSFYNNEISEKSEIFDDQFSVERPDGSNFTLKIRSTKLEDSAMYFCASSEWVAVETQYFGPGTRLLVL.

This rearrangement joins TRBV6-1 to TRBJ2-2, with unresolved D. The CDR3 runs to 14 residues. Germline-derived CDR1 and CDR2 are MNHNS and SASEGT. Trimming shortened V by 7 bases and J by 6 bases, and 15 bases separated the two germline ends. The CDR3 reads CASNQVLGAGELFF. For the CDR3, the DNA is TGTGCCAGCAATCAAGTGTTGGGTGCCGGGGAGCTGTTTTTT.

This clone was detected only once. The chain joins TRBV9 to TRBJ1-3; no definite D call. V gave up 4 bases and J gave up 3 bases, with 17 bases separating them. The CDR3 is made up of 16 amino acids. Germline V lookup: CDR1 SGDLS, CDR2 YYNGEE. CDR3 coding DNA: TGTGCCAGCAGCCCTCGCGCCCTAAGTGGTGGAAACACCATATATTTT. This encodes CASSPRALSGGNTIYF.